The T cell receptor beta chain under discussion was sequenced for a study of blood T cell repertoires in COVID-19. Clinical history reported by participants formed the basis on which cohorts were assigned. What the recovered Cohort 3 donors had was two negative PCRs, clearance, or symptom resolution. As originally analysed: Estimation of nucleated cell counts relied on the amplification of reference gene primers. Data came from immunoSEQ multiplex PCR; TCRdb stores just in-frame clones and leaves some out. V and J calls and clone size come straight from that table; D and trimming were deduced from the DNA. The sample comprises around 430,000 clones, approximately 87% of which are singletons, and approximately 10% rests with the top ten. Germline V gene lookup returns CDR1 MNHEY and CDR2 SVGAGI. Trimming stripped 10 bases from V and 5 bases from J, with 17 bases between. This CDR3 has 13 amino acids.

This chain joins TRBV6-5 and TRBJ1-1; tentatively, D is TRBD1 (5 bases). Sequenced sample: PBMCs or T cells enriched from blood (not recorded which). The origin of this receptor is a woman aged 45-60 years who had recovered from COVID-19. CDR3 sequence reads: CAIKSGVGTEAFF. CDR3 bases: TGTGCCATCAAATCGGGGGTGGGGACTGAAGCTTTCTTT.